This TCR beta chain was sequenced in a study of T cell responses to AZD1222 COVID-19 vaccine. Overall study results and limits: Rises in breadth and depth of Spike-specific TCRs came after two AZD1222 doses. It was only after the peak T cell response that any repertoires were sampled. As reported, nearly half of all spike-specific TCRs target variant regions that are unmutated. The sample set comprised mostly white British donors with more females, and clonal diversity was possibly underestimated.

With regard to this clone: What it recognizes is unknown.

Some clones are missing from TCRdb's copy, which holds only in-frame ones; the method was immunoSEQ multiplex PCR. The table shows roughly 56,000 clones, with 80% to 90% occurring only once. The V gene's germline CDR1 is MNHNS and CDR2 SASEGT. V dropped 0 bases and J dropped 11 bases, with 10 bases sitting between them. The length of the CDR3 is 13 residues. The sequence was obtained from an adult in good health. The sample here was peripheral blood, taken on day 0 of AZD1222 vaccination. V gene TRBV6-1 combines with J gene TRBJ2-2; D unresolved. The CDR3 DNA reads TGTGCCAGCAGTGAAGCAAGACACCTTGAGCTGTTTTTT. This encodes CASSEARHLELFF.